The source of this TCR beta chain is a study of identical twins. Overall study findings and caveats: Invariant cells of the MAIT and iNKT types might have partly distorted the zero-insertion analyses.

TCRdb redid the calling of the 5' RACE reads with MiXCR, one entry per CDR3 protein. The sample lists 260,000 or so distinct CDR3 sequences; approximately 6.8% were seen once. The CDR3 is 15 residues long. V was pared by 0 bases and J by 2 bases, with 10 bases between. CDR1 is SGDLS, CDR2 YYNGEE, per germline. This clonotype was recorded many times. Antigen: not known. The sample was also linked to a second study, of yellow fever vaccine responses in identical twins.

Input material: CD8+ T cells sorted from blood. The rearrangement links TRBV9 to TRBJ2-3; D unresolved. The source of this sequence is a woman aged 18 to 35 in good health. CDR3 DNA sequence: TGTGCCAGCAGCGTAGACGAGGACGACACAGATACGCAGTATTTT. It yields the protein CASSVDEDDTDTQYF.